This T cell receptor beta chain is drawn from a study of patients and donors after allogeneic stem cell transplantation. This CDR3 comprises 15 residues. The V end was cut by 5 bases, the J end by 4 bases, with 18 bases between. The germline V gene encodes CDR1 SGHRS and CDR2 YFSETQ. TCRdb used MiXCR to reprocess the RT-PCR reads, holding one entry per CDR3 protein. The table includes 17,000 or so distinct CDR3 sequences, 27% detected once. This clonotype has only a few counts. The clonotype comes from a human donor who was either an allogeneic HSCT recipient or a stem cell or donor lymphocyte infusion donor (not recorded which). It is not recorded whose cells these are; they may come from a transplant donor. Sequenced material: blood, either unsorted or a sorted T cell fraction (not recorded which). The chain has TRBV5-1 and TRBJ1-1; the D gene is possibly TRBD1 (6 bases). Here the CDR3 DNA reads TGCGCCAGCAGATCTCGGACAGCAGAAAGCACTGAAGCTTTCTTT. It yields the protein CASRSRTAESTEAFF.